The TCR beta chain described here comes from a study of blood T cell repertoires in COVID-19. The cohort comprised adults aged about 18 to 100 years residing in about two dozen US areas. Recovered Cohort 3 donors showed two negative PCRs, clearance, or symptom resolution. This CDR3 region has 14 residues. V was trimmed by 2 bases and J by 2 bases, leaving 10 bases between them. CDR1 is SGHVS, CDR2 FQNEAQ, per germline. As handled by the study authors: Reference gene primer amplification gave estimated nucleated cell counts. Using immunoSEQ multiplex PCR, the repertoire was profiled, and TCRdb retains in-frame clones only, with some absent. V and J calls and clone size are copied from that table; D and trimming were computed from the DNA. In the table there are 200,000 to 300,000 clones, over 75% of which are singletons.

The clonotype was recovered from a man aged 40-49 years who had recovered from COVID-19. The material sequenced was PBMCs or T cells enriched from blood (not recorded which). The chain carries TRBV7-8 and TRBJ2-7; D not resolved. CDR3 in amino acids: CASSLTETAYEQYF. The DNA of the CDR3 is TGTGCCAGCAGCTTAACAGAAACAGCCTACGAGCAGTACTTC.